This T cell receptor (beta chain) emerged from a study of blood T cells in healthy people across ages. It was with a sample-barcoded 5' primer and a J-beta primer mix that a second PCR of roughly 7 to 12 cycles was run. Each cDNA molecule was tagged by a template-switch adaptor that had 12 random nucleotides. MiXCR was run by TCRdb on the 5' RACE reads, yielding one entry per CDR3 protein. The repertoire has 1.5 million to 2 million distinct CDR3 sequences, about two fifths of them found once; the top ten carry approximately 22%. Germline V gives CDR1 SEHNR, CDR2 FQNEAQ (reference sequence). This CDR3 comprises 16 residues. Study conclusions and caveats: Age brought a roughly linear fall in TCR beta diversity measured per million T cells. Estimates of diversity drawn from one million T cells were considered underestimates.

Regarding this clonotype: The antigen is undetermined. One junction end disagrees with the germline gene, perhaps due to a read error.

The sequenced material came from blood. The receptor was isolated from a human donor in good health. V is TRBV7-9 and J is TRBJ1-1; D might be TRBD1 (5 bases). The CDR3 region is CAGSPRTTGRNTEAFF. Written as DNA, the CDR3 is TGTGCCGGCAGCCCTCGGACCACAGGACGGAACACTGAAGCTTTCTTT.